The 31 T cell receptor beta chains reported below all come from one sample, sequenced in a study of control samples from healthy donors and cancer patients (dated by TCRdb to 2018 to 2021). The library was prepared using the immunoSEQ multiplex PCR assay. The table comes from immuneACCESS by way of TCRdb, which keeps in-frame sequences with V and J called. Part of the clones is missing from these tables; in studies checked, under half for an unresolved V gene and the rest for unknown reasons. The sample table lists about 100,000 clones, around 88% of them with a count of one. Approximately 14% of the sample goes to the ten largest clones. Sequences were obtained from blood. These receptors originate from a man in his thirties or forties in good health.

The rearrangement uses TRBV4-2 and TRBJ1-2; D gene unclear. Germline V gene data show CDR1 as LGHNA and CDR2 as YNFKEQ. The V gene lost 1 base and the J gene lost 2 bases, with 11 bases spanning the gap. CDR3 length: 15 residues. The CDR3 bases are TGTGCCAGCAGCCAAGCCACGGGATCCAACTATGGCTACACCTTC. Protein: CASSQATGSNYGYTF.

The V and J genes are TRBV24-1 and TRBJ1-2; TRBD1 is a possible D gene (6 bases). Germline V lookup: CDR1 KGHDR, CDR2 SFDVKD. This CDR3 region has 12 residues. V gave up 7 bases and J gave up 4 bases, with 9 bases separating them. The CDR3 coding sequence is TGTGCCACCAGAGCAGGGGTCTATGGCTACACCTTC. Its translation is CATRAGVYGYTF.

The genes are TRBV5-6 and TRBJ1-2; D might be TRBD1 (6 bases). The CDR3 consists of 16 residues. The V and J ends lost 2 bases and 0 bases respectively, with 14 bases between them. Germline values: CDR1 SGHDT, CDR2 YYEEEE. The CDR3 here is CASSFPGGGSNYGYTF. The DNA of the CDR3 is TGTGCCAGCAGCTTCCCAGGAGGGGGTTCTAACTATGGCTACACCTTC.

This chain joins TRBV7-8 and TRBJ1-5; 9 positions agree with TRBD1. The CDR3 has 15 amino acids. Losses at the gene ends were 5 bases for V and 4 bases for J; bases not matched to a gene: 6. Germline V gene data show CDR1 as SGHVS and CDR2 as FQNEAQ. This CDR3 is CASSAGTGQNQPQHF. Written as DNA, the CDR3 is TGTGCCAGCAGCGCGGGGACAGGGCAGAATCAGCCCCAGCATTTT.

This chain uses TRBV29-1 with TRBJ2-1, with 9 bases that match TRBD2. Germline V gene sequence: CDR1 SQVTM, CDR2 ANQGSEA. The CDR3 runs 14 residues. The V segment lost 4 bases and the J segment 2 bases; nucleotides outside the gene matches: 3. This chain's CDR3 is CSVALAGTYNEQFF. The CDR3 DNA sequence: TGCAGCGTTGCCCTAGCGGGAACCTACAATGAGCAGTTCTTC.

The gene calls are TRBV27 and TRBJ2-1; tentative D call: TRBD2 (5 bases). In germline, CDR1 is MNHEY, CDR2 SMNVEV (reference sequence). This CDR3 is built from 15 residues. V was cut by 2 bases and J by 7 bases, with 15 bases left in between. In nucleotides, the CDR3 is TGTGCCAGCAGTTTAAGTTTCGGGATCGGAAATGAGCAGTTCTTC. Translating it yields CASSLSFGIGNEQFF.

The chain's CDR3 is CATSDSTSRGTQYF. The CDR3 DNA sequence: TGTGCCACCAGTGACTCGACTAGCCGAGGGACCCAGTACTTC. The rearrangement joins TRBV24-1 to TRBJ2-5; 7 bases match TRBD2. Germline values: CDR1 KGHDR, CDR2 SFDVKD. The CDR3 has 14 residues. V was clipped by 4 bases and J by 7 bases; unmatched bases: 8.

The chain recombines TRBV27 with TRBJ1-5; TRBD1 matches at 7 bases. CDR1 and CDR2 from the germline V gene are MNHEY and SMNVEV (reference sequence). CDR3 length: 16 amino acids. The ends lost 8 bases at V and 9 bases at J; junction bases unmatched: 19. The DNA of the CDR3 is TGTGCCAGCGGGGAACCGGGGGCAGGGGGAGGTCGGCCCCAGCATTTT. As protein: CASGEPGAGGGRPQHF.

This clone has only a few counts. The chain has TRBV30 and TRBJ2-1; 7 nucleotides match TRBD2. The CDR3 covers 13 residues. V trimming: 0 bases; J trimming: 9 bases; junction bases outside the gene matches: 5. From germline, CDR1 is GTSNPN and CDR2 SVGIG (reference sequence). The CDR3 sequence is CAWSVDVAGEQFF. CDR3 in DNA: TGTGCCTGGAGTGTGGATGTAGCGGGTGAGCAGTTCTTC.

The CDR3 nucleotides read TGTGCCAGGACTCGCCAAGGGCCGTCTCCCTACGAGCAGTACTTC. This gives the protein CARTRQGPSPYEQYF. The chain couples TRBV11-3 to TRBJ2-7; D is uncertain. This CDR3 has 15 amino acids. V was shortened by 9 bases and J by 2 bases, with 20 bases between the two germline ends. Per germline, CDR1 SGHNT and CDR2 YENEEA.

The rearrangement links TRBV5-6 to TRBJ1-1, with 7 bases aligning to TRBD1. V shed 4 bases and J 10 bases; nucleotides not matched to a gene: 10. The CDR3 consists of 13 residues. In germline, CDR1 is SGHDT, CDR2 YYEEEE. CDR3 region: CASSPTYDRVAFF. CDR3 nucleotide sequence: TGTGCCAGCAGCCCGACCTATGACAGGGTAGCTTTCTTT.

The chain joins TRBV5-6 to TRBJ2-7; the D gene is possibly TRBD2 (5 bases). Deletions cut 3 bases from V and 6 bases from J, with 7 bases between. Germline V gene lookup returns CDR1 SGHDT and CDR2 YYEEEE. The CDR3 sequence is 11 residues long. As DNA, the CDR3 is TGTGCCAGCAGCTCGGGGTTCGAGCAGTACTTC. It specifies CASSSGFEQYF.

The V and J genes are TRBV5-1 and TRBJ1-6, with TRBD1 matching 7 bases. Germline V lookup: CDR1 SGHRS, CDR2 YFSETQ. With V trimmed by 3 bases and J by 9 bases, 12 bases remained unmatched. The CDR3 spans 16 residues. CDR3 amino acids: CASSYQLEGAGSPLHF. CDR3 nucleotide sequence: TGCGCCAGCAGCTATCAGCTTGAGGGGGCGGGTTCACCCCTCCACTTT.

V usage is TRBV12-3 or TRBV12-4 and J usage is TRBJ1-1; no firm D call. V shed 2 bases and J shed 1 base, with 5 bases lying between them. The CDR3 covers 13 residues. CDR3 nucleotide sequence: TGTGCCAGCAGTTTAAGCGGGAACACTGAAGCTTTCTTT. This codes for CASSLSGNTEAFF.

The chain joins TRBV5-4 to TRBJ2-4; TRBD1 is a possible D gene (6 bases). The germline V gene encodes CDR1 SGHNT and CDR2 YYREEE (reference sequence). Trimming took 9 bases from V and 1 from J, leaving 14 bases between them. The CDR3 is 14 amino acids. CDR3 residues: CATYRAGAKNIQYF. CDR3 DNA sequence: TGTGCCACCTACAGGGCGGGTGCCAAAAACATTCAGTACTTC.

The genes are TRBV5-5 and TRBJ2-6, with D maybe TRBD1 (6 bases). Germline CDR1 SGHKS, CDR2 YYEKEE (reference sequence). This CDR3 spans 15 amino acids. The V gene lost 4 bases and the J gene lost 4 bases, with 12 bases spanning the gap. The CDR3 nucleotides are TGTGCCAGCAGCCCGGACAGTTGGGGGGCCAACGTCCTGACTTTC. This sequence encodes CASSPDSWGANVLTF. The variable domain in full, with the rest retrieved from reference TRBV5-5 and TRBJ2-6, is DAGVTQSPTHLIKTRGQQVTLRCSPISGHKSVSWYQQVLGQGPQFIFQYYEKEERGRGNFPDRFSARQFPNYSSELNVNALLLGDSALYLCASSPDSWGANVLTFGAGSRLTVL.

V gene TRBV5-4 combines with J gene TRBJ2-7; D is possibly TRBD1 or TRBD2 (7 bases each). V lost 6 bases, J lost 5 bases, and 15 bases lay in between. There are 13 residues in the CDR3. Germline V gene data show CDR1 as SGHNT and CDR2 as YYREEE (reference sequence). CDR3 amino acids: CASKGAGADEQYF. DNA for the CDR3: TGTGCCAGCAAGGGGGCGGGAGCCGACGAGCAGTACTTC.

The V gene is TRBV12-3 or TRBV12-4, the J gene TRBJ2-1; 7 bases are shared with TRBD2. The V gene end was trimmed by 7 bases and the J gene end by 13 bases; junction bases not matched to a gene: 13. The CDR3 sequence is 13 residues long. CDR3 bases: TGTGCCAGCACCCTGTTGCAAGCGGGAAATCAGTTCTTC. Translation: CASTLLQAGNQFF.

The chain carries TRBV4-2 and TRBJ2-1, with TRBD2 matching over 8 bases. Germline values: CDR1 LGHNA, CDR2 YNFKEQ. There are 16 residues in the CDR3. Unmatched junction bases numbered 12, after V lost 3 bases and J lost 8 bases. The CDR3 DNA sequence: TGTGCCAGCAGCCAGGAAACTAGCGGCAGCGGACATGAGCAGTTCTTC. It translates to CASSQETSGSGHEQFF.

The chain links TRBV7-3 to TRBJ1-1; 7 nucleotides agree with TRBD1. Germline CDR1 is SGHTA and CDR2 is FQGTGA. The CDR3 sequence is 16 residues long. The V gene end was trimmed by 5 bases and the J gene end by 8 bases; junction bases not matched to a gene: 17. CDR3 in DNA: TGTGCCAGCAGCGAACAGGCGACAGGGCTACACTCCGAAGCTTTCTTT. It translates to CASSEQATGLHSEAFF.

This chain links TRBV5-1 with TRBJ1-2; 7 nucleotides match TRBD1. The germline V gene encodes CDR1 SGHRS and CDR2 YFSETQ. The V and J ends lost 4 bases and 1 base, in that order; junction bases with no gene match: 7. The CDR3 consists of 15 residues. The CDR3 nucleotides are TGCGCCAGCAGCCTTGGTGGGACAGTTAACTATGGCTACACCTTC. It yields the protein CASSLGGTVNYGYTF.

This chain links TRBV5-6 with TRBJ2-2, with 9 bases matching TRBD1. Germline V lookup: CDR1 SGHDT, CDR2 YYEEEE. The CDR3 loop spans 18 amino acids. Losses at the gene ends were 4 bases for V and 6 bases for J; bases not matched to a gene: 16. The CDR3 DNA is TGTGCCAGCAGCGGGGACTGGACCGGGACAGGGAGTTCCGGGGAGCTGTTTTTT. Encoded protein: CASSGDWTGTGSSGELFF.

The chain couples TRBV6-1 to TRBJ2-2, with TRBD1 identical over 8 bases. Germline assignment: CDR1 MNHNS and CDR2 SASEGT. V shed 2 bases, J shed 5 bases, and the junction held 7 bases outside the gene matches. There are 16 residues in the CDR3. The chain's CDR3 is CASSEPTGQATGELFF. DNA for the CDR3: TGTGCCAGCAGTGAACCCACGGGACAGGCGACCGGGGAGCTGTTTTTT.

The chain joins TRBV7-9 to TRBJ2-1; D is undetermined. This CDR3 comprises 14 residues. The germline V gene has CDR1 SEHNR and CDR2 FQNEAQ (reference sequence). V lost 5 bases and J lost 3, with 11 bases in between. The CDR3 is CASSPRELYNEQFF. CDR3 DNA sequence: TGTGCCAGCAGCCCTCGCGAGCTCTACAATGAGCAGTTCTTC.

CDR3 sequence (DNA): TGTGCCAGCAGCTTGTGGGGGACCGGGGCGGCTTTCTTT. Translating it yields CASSLWGTGAAFF. This sequence joins TRBV5-5 and TRBJ1-1; tentatively, D is TRBD1 (5 bases). The CDR3 spans 13 residues. The germline gives CDR1 SGHKS, CDR2 YYEKEE (reference sequence). The V gene lost 1 base and the J gene lost 11 bases, with 15 bases spanning the gap. Filled out from reference TRBV5-5 and TRBJ1-1, the complete variable domain reads DAGVTQSPTHLIKTRGQQVTLRCSPISGHKSVSWYQQVLGQGPQFIFQYYEKEERGRGNFPDRFSARQFPNYSSELNVNALLLGDSALYLCASSLWGTGAAFFGQGTRLTVV.

The chain has TRBV6-5 and TRBJ1-6, with D hard to call. Germline assignment: CDR1 MNHEY and CDR2 SVGAGI. The ends were cut back, 7 bases at V and 7 bases at J, with 11 bases in the middle. The CDR3 loop spans 13 amino acids. The CDR3 reads CASTRGENSPLHF. The CDR3 DNA is TGTGCCAGCACCCGCGGAGAAAATTCACCCCTCCACTTT.

There are a few counts of this clone. V gene TRBV12-5 combines with J gene TRBJ1-5; D ambiguous. Germline CDR1 reads LGHNT; CDR2 reads FRNRAP. This CDR3 comprises 14 residues. Trimming stripped 2 bases from V and 7 bases from J, with 12 bases between. The CDR3: CASGLFGSGQPQHF. CDR3 DNA sequence: TGTGCTAGTGGTTTGTTTGGTAGCGGGCAGCCCCAGCATTTT.

The DNA for the CDR3 is TGTGCCAGTAGTATACTCGGCAGGGAACAGACCCAGTACTTC. It translates to CASSILGREQTQYF. The chain couples TRBV19 to TRBJ2-5; a possible D gene is TRBD1 (5 bases). Germline CDR1 is LNHDA and CDR2 is SQIVND (reference sequence). The V and J ends lost 2 bases and 6 bases respectively, with 13 bases between them. The CDR3 length is 14 residues. The full variable domain, completed using reference TRBV19 and TRBJ2-5, is DGGITQSPKYLFRKEGQNVTLSCEQNLNHDAMYWYRQDPGQGLRLIYYSQIVNDFQKGDIAEGYSVSREKKESFPLTVTSAQKNPTAFYLCASSILGREQTQYFGPGTRLLVL.

The chain is built from TRBV11-2 and TRBJ2-7; 10 bases are a match to TRBD2. The V gene's germline CDR1 is SGHAT and CDR2 FQNNGV. The CDR3 runs 14 residues. Trimming took 2 bases from V and 2 from J; bases not matched to a gene: 0. CDR3 sequence reads: CASSLLAGAYEQYF. The CDR3 DNA reads TGTGCCAGCAGCTTACTAGCGGGAGCCTACGAGCAGTACTTC.

The chain carries TRBV14 and TRBJ1-4, with D possibly matching TRBD1 (5 bases). The CDR3 covers 13 residues. The V and J ends lost 1 base and 10 bases respectively, with 10 bases between them. Per germline, CDR1 SGHDN and CDR2 FVKESK. This chain's CDR3 is CASSQGWGGKLFF. The CDR3 DNA sequence: TGTGCCAGCAGCCAAGGTTGGGGGGGAAAACTGTTTTTT. The full variable domain, with the rest looked up from reference TRBV14 and TRBJ1-4, is EAGVTQFPSHSVIEKGQTVTLRCDPISGHDNLYWYRRVMGKEIKFLLHFVKESKQDESGMPNNRFLAERTGGTYSTLKVQPAELEDSGVYFCASSQGWGGKLFFGSGTQLSVL.

V gene TRBV4-1 combines with J gene TRBJ2-2, with D perhaps matching TRBD1 (6 bases). This CDR3 is 15 amino acids long. V was clipped by 2 bases and J by 5 bases, with 12 bases between them. The V gene's germline CDR1 is MGHRA and CDR2 YSYEKL. CDR3 region: CASSQYREGTGELFF. For the CDR3, the DNA is TGCGCCAGCAGCCAATACAGGGAAGGGACCGGGGAGCTGTTTTTT.